This entry lists 2 T cell receptor beta chains sequenced from one sample in a study of cytomegalovirus exposure and HLA in healthy donors. Both 60 Vbeta primers and 13 Jbeta primers went into the PCR. Data came from immunoSEQ multiplex PCR; TCRdb stores just in-frame clones and leaves some out. The data contain about 130,000 clones, around three quarters of them singletons. Sequencing was performed on PBMCs. All receptors come from a man in his thirties or forties in good health and CMV-seropositive.

In DNA, the CDR3 is TGTGCCAGTAGTAGGGGACAGGGTCAGCCCCAGCATTTT. It specifies CASSRGQGQPQHF. The rearrangement uses TRBV19 and TRBJ1-5; 9 nucleotides agree with TRBD1. Germline V gives CDR1 LNHDA, CDR2 SQIVND (reference sequence). V trimming: 4 bases; J trimming: 6 bases; junction bases outside the gene matches: 1. This CDR3 has 13 amino acids.

This clone was observed a single time. The chain is built from TRBV6-1 and TRBJ2-7; D uncertain. CDR1 is MNHNS and CDR2 is SASEGT in the germline V gene. V lost 11 bases and J lost 2, with 22 bases in between. CDR3 length equals 15 residues. The CDR3 sequence is CASRPASIDAYEQYF. The CDR3 DNA is TGTGCCTCCCGGCCAGCGTCAATAGATGCCTACGAGCAGTACTTC.